This TCR beta chain was sequenced during a study of read filtering for tumor transcriptome and immune sequencing. Looking at the study overall: Transcriptome libraries were built from DNase-treated RNA. Overall study results and limits: IR-seq and RNA-seq agreed better without single-read clonotypes. Compared with RNA-seq, IR-seq gave much higher clonotype depth and reliability.

This clonotype has ten or more counts. As yet, its antigen is unknown. From about 0.4 ug of RNA, a library with molecular barcoded alpha/delta and beta/gamma adaptors was made. In TCRdb, the reads were re-called with MiXCR into one record per CDR3 protein. The data show about 47,000 distinct CDR3 sequences, over 9.5% seen once. The sequenced sample was a population of CD138-negative cells sorted from bone marrow. This receptor was taken from a donor at least 40 years old with multiple myeloma.

Here the CDR3 DNA reads TGTGCCAGCAGCTTTGTGGGAGAGACCCAGTACTTC. Translation gives CASSFVGETQYF. The genes are TRBV5-4 and TRBJ2-5, with unresolved D. This CDR3 region has 12 residues. The V and J ends lost 2 bases and 4 bases respectively, with 6 bases between them. Germline V lookup: CDR1 SGHNT, CDR2 YYREEE (reference sequence).